Below, 15 T cell receptor beta chains from the same sample are listed, as sequenced in a study of blood T cell repertoires in COVID-19. Sequencing used immunoSEQ multiplex PCR; TCRdb keeps in-frame clones, though not all of them. The sample holds approximately 300,000 clones, around 84% seen once. The sequenced sample was PBMCs or T cells enriched from blood (not recorded which). Receptor source: a woman between 18 and 29 years old who had recovered from COVID-19.

The chain employs TRBV9 and TRBJ1-1, with a tentative D call TRBD1 (6 bases). Per the germline V gene, CDR1 is SGDLS and CDR2 is YYNGEE. The V gene lost 0 bases and the J gene lost 5 bases, with 14 bases spanning the gap. The CDR3 covers 15 residues. The CDR3 here is CASSVDGGTGTEAFF. The CDR3 coding sequence is TGTGCCAGCAGCGTAGATGGGGGCACGGGTACTGAAGCTTTCTTT.

The chain combines TRBV7-3 with TRBJ1-1; D unresolved. Between the trimmed V and J ends, which lost 4 bases and 6 bases, there was a span of 6 bases. The CDR3 extends over 11 amino acids. The germline V gene encodes CDR1 SGHTA and CDR2 FQGTGA. This CDR3 is CASSSPAEAFF. The CDR3 region has the DNA TGTGCCAGCAGCTCCCCCGCTGAAGCTTTCTTT. The variable domain in full, with the rest retrieved from reference TRBV7-3 and TRBJ1-1, is GAGVSQTPSNKVTEKGKYVELRCDPISGHTALYWYRQSLGQGPEFLIYFQGTGAADDSGLPNDRFFAVRPEGSVSTLKIQRTERGDSAVYLCASSSPAEAFFGQGTRLTVV.

This chain uses TRBV18 with TRBJ1-4; D is perhaps TRBD1 (6 bases). The germline V and J ends were trimmed by 8 bases and 7 bases, with 11 bases remaining between them. The CDR3 length is 12 residues. CDR1 and CDR2 (germline): KGHSH, LQKENI. The CDR3 protein is CASRGASEKLFF. CDR3 DNA: TGTGCCAGCCGGGGGGCGAGTGAAAAACTGTTTTTT.

The chain employs TRBV6-1 and TRBJ2-3, with D tentatively TRBD2 (5 bases). This CDR3 contains 13 residues. V was trimmed by 7 bases and J by 1 base, leaving 9 bases between them. Germline V gives CDR1 MNHNS, CDR2 SASEGT. CDR3 sequence reads: CASTAAGTDTQYF. The CDR3 DNA reads as TGTGCCAGCACAGCAGCGGGCACAGATACGCAGTATTTT.

This clone occurred a few times. The chain carries TRBV21-1 and TRBJ1-1; the D segment call TRBD1 is taken from the table without a DNA check. TRBV21-1 corresponds to a pseudogene. CDR3 length equals 18 residues. CDR3 in DNA: TGTGCCAGCAGCAAGGGGGGACAGGGGATAAAGGGGAACACTGAAGCTTTCTTT. Its translation: CASSKGGQGIKGNTEAFF.

This chain uses TRBV6-1 with TRBJ2-7; TRBD1 aligns across 7 bases. This CDR3 is built from 18 residues. Looked up from germline, CDR1 is MNHNS and CDR2 is SASEGT. The trim removed 1 base at V and 3 bases at J, leaving 15 bases unmatched. The CDR3 sequence: CASSEEDEGAGVGYEQYF. DNA of the CDR3: TGTGCCAGCAGTGAAGAAGATGAGGGGGCAGGGGTAGGCTACGAGCAGTACTTC.

This chain joins TRBV28 and TRBJ1-5; perhaps TRBD1 as D (5 bases). CDR3 size: 14 residues. CDR1 is MDHEN and CDR2 is SYDVKM in the germline V gene. V shed 2 bases and J shed 6 bases, with 11 bases lying between them. CDR3 sequence: CASSLGGAGQPQHF. The CDR3 nucleotides read TGTGCCAGCAGTTTAGGGGGAGCGGGTCAGCCCCAGCATTTT.

This clone was seen only a few times. The chain uses TRBV7-2 and TRBJ2-5; TRBD2 matches 7 bases. Germline V lookup: CDR1 SGHTA, CDR2 FQGNSA. This CDR3 is built from 13 residues. With 5 bases clipped from V and 5 bases from J, the junction kept 5 bases outside the gene matches. This CDR3 reads CASSRGGWETQYF. The CDR3 DNA sequence: TGTGCCAGCAGCCGCGGGGGATGGGAGACCCAGTACTTC.

The chain employs TRBV6-1 and TRBJ1-1; 9 nucleotides align to TRBD1. After removal of 3 bases from V and 6 bases from J, the junction contained 11 bases not matched to a gene. This CDR3 has 16 amino acids. Germline V lookup: CDR1 MNHNS, CDR2 SASEGT. CDR3: CASSEEAGQGGAEAFF. CDR3 sequence (DNA): TGTGCCAGCAGTGAGGAGGCGGGACAGGGAGGCGCTGAAGCTTTCTTT.

The chain links TRBV19 to TRBJ1-1, with TRBD1 matching 7 bases. Germline V CDR1 and CDR2: LNHDA, SQIVND (reference sequence). The CDR3 covers 14 residues. Trimming removed 5 bases from V and 6 bases from J; junction bases left unmatched: 9. The CDR3 DNA is TGTGCCAGTAGTTCGGCAGGGGGAATCTCTGAAGCTTTCTTT. This codes for CASSSAGGISEAFF.

CDR3 DNA: TGTGCCATCAGCGGGACAGGTTCAGTGAGCTCCTATAATTCACCCCTCCACTTT. It encodes CAISGTGSVSSYNSPLHF. The chain couples TRBV10-3 to TRBJ1-6; TRBD1 aligns across 8 bases. CDR3 length equals 18 residues. Germline CDR1 reads ENHRY; CDR2 reads SYGVKD. V shed 6 bases and J 0 bases; nucleotides not matched to a gene: 10.

V is TRBV13 and J is TRBJ2-7, with a weak D call TRBD1 (7 bases). CDR1 and CDR2 from the germline V gene are PRHDT and FYEKMQ (reference sequence). Deletions cut 5 bases from V and 5 bases from J, with 16 bases between. The length of the CDR3 is 14 residues. The CDR3 DNA is TGTGCCAGCAGCCCGGGGCCAGGGGGGCACGAGCAGTACTTC. It yields the protein CASSPGPGGHEQYF.

The V call is TRBV5-8, the J call TRBJ1-5; 9 bases fit TRBD1. This CDR3 has 14 amino acids. The ends lost 3 bases at V and 8 bases at J; junction bases unmatched: 6. Per germline, CDR1 SGHTS and CDR2 YDEGEE. The CDR3 DNA reads TGTGCCAGCAGCTCGGACAGGGGAAGAAAGCCCCAGCATTTT. This gives the protein CASSSDRGRKPQHF.

This chain joins TRBV7-7 and TRBJ2-5; 8 bases align to TRBD1. The V and J ends lost 2 bases and 7 bases, in that order; junction bases with no gene match: 6. This CDR3 has 14 residues. Germline lookup yields CDR1 SSHAT and CDR2 FNYEAQ (reference sequence). CDR3 nucleotide sequence: TGTGCCAGCAGCTTAATAACAGGGGGAGGGACCCAGTACTTC. Translating gives CASSLITGGGTQYF.

This clone was seen once. The rearrangement links TRBV11-3 to TRBJ1-1; D is unresolved. The CDR3 extends over 12 amino acids. V was shortened by 4 bases and J by 8 bases, with 11 bases between the two germline ends. The germline CDR1 and CDR2 sequences are SGHNT and YENEEA. This CDR3 reads CASSSVEGEAFF. The CDR3 DNA reads as TGTGCCAGCAGCTCGGTTGAGGGCGAAGCTTTCTTT.